The 25 T cell receptor beta chains below come from one sample, sequenced in a study of OX40 agonist ivuxolimab in advanced cancers. The data were produced by immunoSEQ multiplex PCR, yet TCRdb's version contains in-frame clones alone and is incomplete. The data contain about 45,000 clones, approximately 88% of them seen just once; the ten biggest clones take up approximately 16%. The sample consisted of CD4+ or CD8+ T cells sorted from blood, taken in a trial of the OX40 agonist ivuxolimab. These receptors were obtained from an adult with an advanced solid tumor such as melanoma, head and neck, liver or kidney cancer.

This clone occurred a few times. CDR3 sequence (DNA): TGTGCCAGGTCCGGGACAGGGGGAAACAATGAGCAGTTCTTC. This encodes CARSGTGGNNEQFF. This chain joins TRBV2 and TRBJ2-1; 11 bases fit TRBD1. Germline V lookup: CDR1 SNHLY, CDR2 FYNNEI. This CDR3 region has 14 residues. Trimming took 9 bases from V and 5 from J; bases not matched to a gene: 6.

This chain uses TRBV19 with TRBJ2-7; perhaps D is TRBD1 or TRBD2 (5 bases each). CDR1 and CDR2 (germline): LNHDA, SQIVND (reference sequence). V was clipped by 5 bases and J by 3 bases, with 14 bases between them. The CDR3 extends over 14 amino acids. CDR3 coding DNA: TGTGCCAGTAGTCCCGGGACCGAATACTACGAGCAGTACTTC. It specifies CASSPGTEYYEQYF. The full variable domain, rest sourced from reference TRBV19 and TRBJ2-7, is DGGITQSPKYLFRKEGQNVTLSCEQNLNHDAMYWYRQDPGQGLRLIYYSQIVNDFQKGDIAEGYSVSREKKESFPLTVTSAQKNPTAFYLCASSPGTEYYEQYFGPGTRLTVT.

As DNA, the CDR3 is TGTGCCAGCAGTCTTACCCAAGAGACCCAGTACTTC. It codes for CASSLTQETQYF. The chain recombines TRBV5-6 with TRBJ2-5; D not certain. Trimming removed 5 bases at V and 1 base at J, with 6 bases between. The CDR3 runs to 12 residues. Germline CDR1 reads SGHDT; CDR2 reads YYEEEE.

The rearrangement uses TRBV10-3 and TRBJ2-7, with 15 bases lining up with TRBD2. Germline values: CDR1 ENHRY, CDR2 SYGVKD. With 3 bases clipped from V and 2 bases from J, the junction kept 11 bases outside the gene matches. The CDR3 covers 19 residues. The CDR3 loop reads CAISEMSRTSGGAPYEQYF. CDR3 DNA: TGTGCCATCAGTGAAATGAGTAGGACTAGCGGGGGGGCACCCTACGAGCAGTACTTC.

The chain couples TRBV2 to TRBJ1-2, with a possible D match to TRBD1 (6 bases). This CDR3 comprises 13 residues. V lost 7 bases, J lost 5 bases, and 14 bases lay in between. Germline CDR1 SNHLY, CDR2 FYNNEI. The CDR3 DNA reads TGTGCCAGCAAGGGCAGGGGATTGTATGGCTACACCTTC. It is translated as CASKGRGLYGYTF.

V usage is TRBV13 and J usage is TRBJ2-3, with D tentatively TRBD1 or TRBD2 (5 bases each). The CDR3 spans 15 residues. The V gene's germline CDR1 is PRHDT and CDR2 FYEKMQ (reference sequence). V was clipped by 1 base and J by 5 bases, with 13 bases between them. CDR3 region: CASSLEGPGRDTQYF. The CDR3 coding sequence is TGTGCCAGCAGCTTAGAGGGACCAGGGAGAGATACGCAGTATTTT. Looking up the rest from reference TRBV13 and TRBJ2-3 gives the full variable domain: AAGVIQSPRHLIKEKRETATLKCYPIPRHDTVYWYQQGPGQDPQFLISFYEKMQSDKGSIPDRFSAQQFSDYHSELNMSSLELGDSALYFCASSLEGPGRDTQYFGPGTRLTVL.

This chain links TRBV19 with TRBJ2-3; the D gene is possibly TRBD1 (5 bases). The V end lost 7 bases, the J end lost 4 bases, and 12 bases lay between the germline ends. Germline CDR1 reads LNHDA; CDR2 reads SQIVND (reference sequence). The CDR3 contains 13 residues. CDR3 DNA: TGTGCCAGTACGGCAGGGTGGCCAGATACGCAGTATTTT. It encodes CASTAGWPDTQYF.

The rearrangement links TRBV10-3 to TRBJ1-1, with 7 bases identical to TRBD1. Trimming took 10 bases from V and 1 from J; bases not matched to a gene: 9. Germline assignment: CDR1 ENHRY and CDR2 SYGVKD. CDR3 size: 14 residues. CDR3 region: CATAEGAGNTEAFF. CDR3 sequence (DNA): TGTGCCACCGCAGAGGGGGCGGGGAACACTGAAGCTTTCTTT.

V and J are TRBV10-3 and TRBJ2-3; TRBD2 agrees at 7 bases. The V and J ends lost 7 bases and 2 bases, in that order; junction bases with no gene match: 6. CDR1 ENHRY and CDR2 SYGVKD come from the germline V gene. CDR3 length: 14 residues. CDR3 residues: CAITGGRVTDTQYF. In nucleotides, the CDR3 is TGTGCCATCACGGGAGGACGGGTCACAGATACGCAGTATTTT.

J is TRBJ2-5 and V is TRBV5-1; 10 nucleotides agree with TRBD2. Trimming removed 1 base from V and 5 bases from J; junction bases left unmatched: 5. CDR1 and CDR2 from the germline V gene are SGHRS and YFSETQ. This CDR3 region has 15 residues. CDR3 protein: CASSLPSGRGETQYF. Written as DNA, the CDR3 is TGCGCCAGCAGCTTGCCTAGCGGGAGAGGTGAGACCCAGTACTTC. Complete variable domain (other parts from reference TRBV5-1 and TRBJ2-5): KAGVTQTPRYLIKTRGQQVTLSCSPISGHRSVSWYQQTPGQGLQFLFEYFSETQRNKGNFPGRFSGRQFSNSRSEMNVSTLELGDSALYLCASSLPSGRGETQYFGPGTRLLVL.

V and J are TRBV14 and TRBJ1-2, with 7 bases matching TRBD1. Per the germline V gene, CDR1 is SGHDN and CDR2 is FVKESK. The CDR3 totals 17 residues. V shed 0 bases and J 2 bases; nucleotides not matched to a gene: 9. The CDR3 DNA follows: TGTGCCAGCAGCCAAGATCTACAGGGGAGCCTCAACTATGGCTACACCTTC. Translating it yields CASSQDLQGSLNYGYTF. The variable domain in full, completed from reference TRBV14 and TRBJ1-2, reads EAGVTQFPSHSVIEKGQTVTLRCDPISGHDNLYWYRRVMGKEIKFLLHFVKESKQDESGMPNNRFLAERTGGTYSTLKVQPAELEDSGVYFCASSQDLQGSLNYGYTFGSGTRLTVV.

The rearrangement joins TRBV29-1 to TRBJ2-1; a weak D match, TRBD2 (5 bases). V dropped 8 bases and J dropped 2 bases, with 28 bases sitting between them. This CDR3 is 18 amino acids long. Looked up from germline, CDR1 is SQVTM and CDR2 is ANQGSEA. The CDR3 nucleotides are TGCAGCTTGTTGCCTCCGACCGGGAAATCGAGAGCCTACAATGAGCAGTTCTTC. Translation: CSLLPPTGKSRAYNEQFF.

The chain joins TRBV4-1 to TRBJ2-7, with D hard to call. Germline-derived CDR1 and CDR2 are MGHRA and YSYEKL. The ends were cut back, 0 bases at V and 3 bases at J, with 15 bases in the middle. The CDR3 has 16 amino acids. The DNA for the CDR3 is TGCGCCAGCAGCCAAGATTTGGCCTACCCGAACTACGAGCAGTACTTC. Translating it yields CASSQDLAYPNYEQYF.

As regards this clone: The sample carries other DNA sequences with the same CDR3. The V and J genes are TRBV7-9 and TRBJ2-1, with TRBD2 identical over 7 bases. V gave up 1 base and J gave up 3 bases; unmatched junction bases: 3. The germline V gene encodes CDR1 SEHNR and CDR2 FQNEAQ (reference sequence). The CDR3 extends over 15 amino acids. The CDR3 loop is CASSLVGGYYNEQFF. For the CDR3, the DNA is TGTGCCAGCAGCTTAGTCGGGGGGTACTACAATGAGCAGTTCTTC.

This chain joins TRBV29-1 and TRBJ1-2; D is ambiguous. The CDR3 has 13 residues. Trimming cost V 4 bases and J 2 bases, with 11 bases left between them. Germline loops: CDR1 SQVTM, CDR2 ANQGSEA. The CDR3 loop reads CSVVDGENYGYTF. The DNA for the CDR3 is TGCAGCGTTGTCGATGGAGAAAACTATGGCTACACCTTC.

The genes are TRBV27 and TRBJ1-2, with 7 bases lining up with TRBD1. Per the germline V gene, CDR1 is MNHEY and CDR2 is SMNVEV (reference sequence). The CDR3 runs 15 residues. The junction had 13 bases not matched to a gene; V was cut back by 4 bases and J by 8 bases. The CDR3 protein is CASSSSGAGGLGYTF. Here the CDR3 DNA reads TGTGCCAGCAGTTCCTCCGGGGCAGGGGGATTAGGCTACACCTTC.

The chain uses TRBV28 and TRBJ1-4, with D maybe TRBD1 (5 bases). Looked up from germline, CDR1 is MDHEN and CDR2 is SYDVKM. The CDR3 spans 15 residues. V gave up 5 bases and J gave up 4 bases, with 14 bases separating them. This CDR3 is CASSPQGTLNEKLFF. Here the CDR3 DNA reads TGTGCCAGCAGTCCCCAGGGTACCCTTAATGAAAAACTGTTTTTT.

The genes are TRBV6-5 and TRBJ2-6; weak D call: TRBD2 (5 bases). Germline V gives CDR1 MNHEY, CDR2 SVGAGI. The CDR3 is 16 residues long. The V and J ends lost 0 bases and 2 bases respectively, with 8 bases between them. The CDR3 DNA sequence: TGTGCCAGCAGTTACTCGGAGGTAGCTGGGGCCAACGTCCTGACTTTC. Its translation is CASSYSEVAGANVLTF.

V gene TRBV14 combines with J gene TRBJ2-1, with 8 bases lining up with TRBD2. The CDR3 totals 15 residues. V shed 6 bases, J shed 7 bases, and the junction held 11 bases outside the gene matches. Germline V CDR1 and CDR2: SGHDN, FVKESK. DNA of the CDR3: TGTGCCAGCAGACCTTTGCGGGGGGACCGGAATGAGCAGTTCTTC. Encoded protein: CASRPLRGDRNEQFF.

CDR3 sequence: CASSSDRGYTIYF. The CDR3 nucleotides are TGTGCCAGCAGCTCTGACAGGGGTTACACCATATATTTT. The V and J genes are TRBV5-4 and TRBJ1-3, with TRBD1 matching over 8 bases. V was pared by 3 bases and J by 8 bases, with 4 bases of the junction left unmatched. The CDR3 loop spans 13 amino acids. Germline CDR1 reads SGHNT; CDR2 reads YYREEE (reference sequence).

This rearrangement joins TRBV28 to TRBJ2-2, with TRBD1 as a possible D gene (7 bases). This CDR3 is 20 amino acids long. Trimming stripped 3 bases from V and 6 bases from J, with 29 bases between. Germline assignment: CDR1 MDHEN and CDR2 SYDVKM. The CDR3, as DNA: TGTGCCAGCAGTTTTTTTGGCGCCCACGGAGGGGGCAATACAGCCGGGGAGCTGTTTTTT. Translated: CASSFFGAHGGGNTAGELFF.

The rearrangement links TRBV10-3 to TRBJ2-7; possibly TRBD1 or TRBD2 for D (5 bases each). CDR1 and CDR2 from the germline V gene are ENHRY and SYGVKD. The germline V and J ends were trimmed by 4 bases and 0 bases, with 13 bases remaining between them. The CDR3 loop spans 15 amino acids. The CDR3 coding sequence is TGTGCCATCAGTGTCCGCGAGGGGACCTCCTACGAGCAGTACTTC. Protein: CAISVREGTSYEQYF.

The chain couples TRBV19 to TRBJ1-5; tentative D call: TRBD1 (5 bases). This CDR3 has 13 residues. Trimming removed 8 bases at V and 7 bases at J, with 15 bases between. The germline CDR1 and CDR2 sequences are LNHDA and SQIVND (reference sequence). The CDR3 region has the DNA TGTGCCAGTGCGTTCGCAGGGCACCAGCCCCAGCATTTT. Residues: CASAFAGHQPQHF.

V usage is TRBV5-5 and J usage is TRBJ2-7; 10 bases are a match to TRBD1. Per the germline V gene, CDR1 is SGHKS and CDR2 is YYEKEE (reference sequence). The CDR3 length is 14 residues. The junction had 7 bases not matched to a gene; V was cut back by 4 bases and J by 6 bases. CDR3 DNA: TGTGCCAGCAGCGCCGGACAGGGGGTGAGCGAGCAGTACTTC. Translation: CASSAGQGVSEQYF.

V is TRBV4-1 and J is TRBJ1-1; D ambiguous. Germline V gene data show CDR1 as MGHRA and CDR2 as YSYEKL. The CDR3 extends over 14 amino acids. V was cut by 1 base and J by 1 base, with 7 bases left in between. In nucleotides, the CDR3 is TGCGCCAGCAGCCAAGTTGGGGAGAACACTGAAGCTTTCTTT. Its translation is CASSQVGENTEAFF.